The 30 T cell receptor beta chains presented below share a single source sample, sequenced in a study of blood T cells in healthy people across ages. For the second PCR, which ran for roughly 6 to 12 cycles, a sample-barcoded 5' primer and a J-beta primer mix were used. TCRdb re-called the 5' RACE reads through MiXCR, storing one row per CDR3 protein. The sample gives 1 million or so distinct CDR3 sequences, more than 35% of which show up once; 15% to 20% is in the top ten. Material: blood. Receptors originate from a woman in her sixties or seventies in good health.

This clonotype was seen only once. The rearrangement joins TRBV29-1 to TRBJ2-1; D not certain. Trimming took 6 bases from V and 4 from J, leaving 4 bases between them. Germline CDR1 reads SQVTM; CDR2 reads ANQGSEA. The CDR3 has 10 amino acids. The CDR3 nucleotides read TGCAGCGTCGCGTACAATGAGCAGTTCTTC. This translates into CSVAYNEQFF.

The gene calls are TRBV10-3 and TRBJ2-7; D unclear. Per germline, CDR1 ENHRY and CDR2 SYGVKD. Trimming took 2 bases from V and 0 from J, leaving 14 bases between them. The CDR3 is made up of 16 amino acids. CDR3 nucleotides: TGTGCCATCAGTGAGGCTTCCCCAGCAAGCTCCTACGAGCAGTACTTC. Translation: CAISEASPASSYEQYF.

This sequence joins TRBV28 and TRBJ2-3, with D perhaps TRBD2 (5 bases). The CDR3 has 13 residues. The V gene lost 3 bases and the J gene lost 7 bases, with 11 bases spanning the gap. In germline, CDR1 is MDHEN, CDR2 SYDVKM. The CDR3 reads CASSLGARYTQYF. The CDR3 region has the DNA TGTGCCAGCAGTTTGGGAGCGAGATATACGCAGTATTTT. The full variable domain, with the rest looked up from reference TRBV28 and TRBJ2-3, is DVKVTQSSRYLVKRTGEKVFLECVQDMDHENMFWYRQDPGLGLRLIYFSYDVKMKEKGDIPEGYSVSREKKERFSLILESASTNQTSMYLCASSLGARYTQYFGPGTRLTVL.

This clonotype was seen a handful of times. The chain combines TRBV5-5 with TRBJ2-5, with TRBD2 as a possible D gene (5 bases). V lost 4 bases, J lost 4 bases, and 14 bases lay in between. Germline CDR1 and CDR2: SGHKS and YYEKEE (reference sequence). CDR3 length: 14 amino acids. The CDR3 DNA sequence: TGTGCCAGCAGCCCCTCGACGGGGAGAGAGACCCAGTACTTC. This sequence encodes CASSPSTGRETQYF.

This clonotype was observed a few times. The J gene is TRBJ2-4, the V gene TRBV20-1, with D perhaps TRBD2 (5 bases). Near its end, the DNA agrees better with TRBJ2-7, so the J call may be wrong. The CDR3 length is 13 residues. Per the germline V gene, CDR1 is DFQATT and CDR2 is SNEGSKA (reference sequence). The CDR3 DNA reads as TGCAGTGCTCTAGCCCCGGCGAACTACGAGCAGTACTTC. Translation: CSALAPANYEQYF.

The chain carries TRBV6-6 and TRBJ2-1; 12 bases match TRBD2. Trimming took 6 bases from V and 10 from J; bases not matched to a gene: 7. Germline V lookup: CDR1 MNHNY, CDR2 SVGAGI (reference sequence). The CDR3 consists of 14 residues. In DNA, the CDR3 is TGTGCCAGCAGCCCTAGCGGGAGGGCGTGGGAGCAGTTCTTC. This sequence encodes CASSPSGRAWEQFF.

This clonotype appeared once. The V gene is TRBV5-1, the J gene TRBJ1-1; D remains ambiguous. CDR3 size: 15 residues. The germline CDR1 and CDR2 sequences are SGHRS and YFSETQ. V was trimmed by 1 base and J by 3 bases, leaving 13 bases between them. The CDR3 loop is CASSLSLNGHTEAFF. In DNA, the CDR3 is TGCGCCAGCAGCTTGTCATTGAACGGGCACACTGAAGCTTTCTTT.

The V and J genes are TRBV10-2 and TRBJ2-3; 11 nucleotides match TRBD2. CDR3 length equals 17 residues. Losses at the gene ends were 2 bases for V and 2 bases for J; bases not matched to a gene: 6. Germline V gene data show CDR1 as WSHSY and CDR2 as SAAADI. The CDR3 is CASSETPSGRYTDTQYF. The CDR3 nucleotides read TGCGCCAGCAGTGAGACGCCTAGCGGGAGGTACACAGATACGCAGTATTTT.

The genes are TRBV20-1 and TRBJ2-4; D perhaps matches TRBD2 (7 bases). The CDR3 has 15 residues. Trimming stripped 0 bases from V and 8 bases from J, with 17 bases between. In germline, CDR1 is DFQATT, CDR2 SNEGSKA (reference sequence). The CDR3 reads CSARDGGGAGDIQYF. DNA for the CDR3: TGCAGTGCTAGAGATGGTGGGGGGGCTGGGGACATTCAGTACTTC.

This clonotype was detected a few times. This chain joins TRBV20-1 and TRBJ2-4; 8 bases align to TRBD2. J was trimmed by 9 bases and V by 4 bases; bases with no gene match: 8. Germline CDR1 and CDR2: DFQATT and SNEGSKA (reference sequence). CDR3 length equals 13 residues. The CDR3: CSATRTSSGIQYF. The CDR3 nucleotides read TGCAGTGCTACCCGGACTAGCAGCGGCATTCAGTACTTC.

The chain joins TRBV7-2 to TRBJ1-1; D not resolved. V lost 2 bases and J 0 bases, leaving 13 bases between the germline ends. Germline V CDR1 and CDR2: SGHTA, FQGNSA. The CDR3 length is 16 residues. The CDR3 region has the DNA TGTGCCAGCAGCTTATCGCCAGGAGACCTGAACACTGAAGCTTTCTTT. Translated, it gives CASSLSPGDLNTEAFF.

The chain uses TRBV6-1 and TRBJ1-2; 7 positions match TRBD1. V trimming: 2 bases; J trimming: 2 bases; junction bases outside the gene matches: 5. Germline V gene sequence: CDR1 MNHNS, CDR2 SASEGT. The CDR3 is 15 amino acids. CDR3 nucleotides: TGTGCCAGCAGTGAATGGGACAGCCTGAACTATGGCTACACCTTC. This gives the protein CASSEWDSLNYGYTF.

The J gene is TRBJ2-7, the V gene TRBV4-1, with D tentatively TRBD1 (6 bases). V lost 3 bases to trimming and J lost 2 bases, with 11 bases between them. This CDR3 spans 14 amino acids. CDR1 MGHRA and CDR2 YSYEKL come from the germline V gene. The CDR3 loop reads CASSQQGNAYEQYF. DNA of the CDR3: TGCGCCAGCAGCCAGCAGGGGAACGCCTACGAGCAGTACTTC.

The gene calls are TRBV20-1 and TRBJ2-7, with 8 positions matching TRBD1. With V trimmed by 4 bases and J by 4 bases, 9 bases remained unmatched. The CDR3 is made up of 14 amino acids. In germline, CDR1 is DFQATT, CDR2 SNEGSKA (reference sequence). Here the CDR3 reads CSAKRTGMIYEQYF. As DNA, the CDR3 is TGCAGTGCTAAAAGGACAGGGATGATATACGAGCAGTACTTC.

The chain joins TRBV7-9 to TRBJ2-3; 8 positions agree with TRBD1. The junction had 20 bases not matched to a gene; V was cut back by 6 bases and J by 0 bases. CDR1 and CDR2 from the germline V gene are SEHNR and FQNEAQ (reference sequence). There are 20 residues in the CDR3. The CDR3 DNA reads as TGTGCCAGCAGTATAGGGAGACAGGGGCTCGGGTCAAGGAGCACAGATACGCAGTATTTT. Residues: CASSIGRQGLGSRSTDTQYF.

This clonotype occurred a few times. V usage is TRBV12-5 and J usage is TRBJ2-4, with D tentatively TRBD1 (6 bases). The J call may be mistaken, given a closer DNA end match to TRBJ2-7. In germline, CDR1 is LGHNT, CDR2 FRNRAP. The CDR3 loop spans 14 amino acids. For the CDR3, the DNA is TGTGCTAGTGGTTTGACGATCAGGGGAGACGAGCAGTACTTC. Translated: CASGLTIRGDEQYF.

V is TRBV12-3 or TRBV12-4 and J is TRBJ2-7, with TRBD2 matching over 11 bases. Losses at the gene ends were 6 bases for V and 7 bases for J; bases not matched to a gene: 17. The CDR3 is 17 amino acids. In DNA, the CDR3 is TGTGCCAGCAGCCCGACGGGGGGACTAGCGGTCTACAATGAGCAGTACTTC. Translated: CASSPTGGLAVYNEQYF.

The rearrangement joins TRBV6-2 or TRBV6-3 to TRBJ1-5, with 8 bases lining up with TRBD1. V was clipped by 7 bases and J by 1 base; unmatched bases: 15. The germline V gene has CDR1 MNHEY and CDR2 SVGEGT. The CDR3 contains 18 residues. The CDR3: CASTPGTGGVNSNQPQHF. The CDR3 coding sequence is TGTGCCAGCACCCCAGGGACAGGAGGGGTTAACAGCAATCAGCCCCAGCATTTT.

This clonotype was picked up a small number of times. The chain links TRBV12-3 or TRBV12-4 to TRBJ2-7; D is uncertain. V was clipped by 7 bases and J by 6 bases, with 13 bases between them. CDR3 length: 12 amino acids. The CDR3 bases are TGTGCCAGCACCTTTAGCTTCGCCGAGCAGTACTTC. It encodes CASTFSFAEQYF.

This clonotype was seen only a few times. The chain employs TRBV7-9 and TRBJ2-5, with no clear D. With 0 bases removed from V and 1 base from J, the gap between germline ends came to 6 bases. Germline loops: CDR1 SEHNR, CDR2 FQNEAQ (reference sequence). The CDR3 sequence is 14 residues long. The CDR3 loop is CASSLAHTQETQYF. The CDR3 nucleotides are TGTGCCAGCAGCTTAGCGCACACCCAAGAGACCCAGTACTTC.

As regards this clonotype: One junction end does not reproduce the germline sequence, and a read error may be involved. The chain links TRBV11-2 to TRBJ2-5, with D tentatively TRBD1 or TRBD2 (6 bases each). The CDR3 covers 14 residues. Germline V gene lookup returns CDR1 SGHAT and CDR2 FQNNGV. The DNA for the CDR3 is TGTACCAGCAGCTTTCACATGGGGGGCGAGACCCAGTACTTC. Translation gives CTSSFHMGGETQYF.

The rearrangement joins TRBV27 to TRBJ2-2; 11 bases match TRBD1. Looked up from germline, CDR1 is MNHEY and CDR2 is SMNVEV (reference sequence). CDR3 length equals 16 residues. The J segment lost 6 bases and the V segment lost 0 bases, leaving 3 bases of the junction unmatched. CDR3 in amino acids: CASSLSGTGGSGELFF. The CDR3 bases are TGTGCCAGCAGTTTATCGGGGACAGGGGGGTCCGGGGAGCTGTTTTTT.

The V call is TRBV20-1, the J call TRBJ2-7; D gene unclear. Between the trimmed V and J ends, which lost 3 bases and 2 bases, there was a span of 14 bases. Germline values: CDR1 DFQATT, CDR2 SNEGSKA (reference sequence). The CDR3 has 14 amino acids. CDR3 sequence (DNA): TGCAGTGCTAGTTCACACCAGACGACCTACGAGCAGTACTTC. Encoded protein: CSASSHQTTYEQYF.

This clonotype was found a few times. This chain connects TRBV6-1 to TRBJ2-3; 9 nucleotides line up with TRBD2. CDR3 length equals 19 residues. V was pared by 2 bases and J by 2 bases, with 14 bases of the junction left unmatched. The V gene's germline CDR1 is MNHNS and CDR2 SASEGT. CDR3 in amino acids: CASSELNRREGWDTDTQYF. DNA of the CDR3: TGTGCCAGCAGTGAATTAAACAGGCGGGAGGGCTGGGACACAGATACGCAGTATTTT.

V gene TRBV29-1 combines with J gene TRBJ1-2; D is undetermined. V lost 3 bases, J lost 4 bases, and 6 bases lay in between. The CDR3 loop spans 11 amino acids. Looked up from germline, CDR1 is SQVTM and CDR2 is ANQGSEA. CDR3 sequence reads: CSVDRSYGYTF. The CDR3 DNA is TGCAGCGTTGACAGGTCCTATGGCTACACCTTC.

This clonotype turned up a few times. V usage is TRBV20-1 and J usage is TRBJ2-7, with D possibly called TRBD1 or TRBD2 (5 bases each). The CDR3 contains 13 residues. Germline CDR1 DFQATT, CDR2 SNEGSKA (reference sequence). Between the trimmed V and J ends, which lost 8 bases and 3 bases, there was a span of 17 bases. In DNA, the CDR3 is TGCAGTTATGGTGGGGGAAGGGGCTACGAGCAGTACTTC. Translated: CSYGGGRGYEQYF.

This clonotype was detected many times. The V and J genes are TRBV9 and TRBJ2-1; the match to TRBD2 covers 11 bases. The V and J ends lost 7 bases and 4 bases, in that order; junction bases with no gene match: 10. This CDR3 has 16 amino acids. Germline lookup yields CDR1 SGDLS and CDR2 YYNGEE. CDR3 residues: CASGRKGLAGYNEQFF. CDR3 in DNA: TGTGCCAGCGGTCGAAAAGGACTAGCGGGTTACAATGAGCAGTTCTTC.

The chain combines TRBV15 with TRBJ1-2; TRBD1 might be the D (5 bases). This CDR3 spans 16 amino acids. V was clipped by 1 base and J by 0 bases, with 12 bases between them. Germline-derived CDR1 and CDR2 are LNHNV and YYDKDF (reference sequence). The CDR3 DNA sequence: TGTGCCACCAGCAGAGGTTCAGGGCAAGCTAACTATGGCTACACCTTC. It encodes CATSRGSGQANYGYTF.

The chain is built from TRBV7-6 and TRBJ2-1; 7 bases match TRBD2. Germline assignment: CDR1 SGHVS and CDR2 FNYEAQ. The CDR3 length is 15 residues. V was clipped by 4 bases and J by 9 bases; unmatched bases: 12. This CDR3 reads CASSSGLADEGEQFF. Here the CDR3 DNA reads TGTGCCAGCAGCTCGGGTCTAGCGGACGAGGGTGAGCAGTTCTTC.

The chain couples TRBV27 to TRBJ2-1, with D perhaps matching TRBD2 (7 bases). Trimming pared 2 bases from V and 12 bases from J, leaving 17 bases between. Germline V gives CDR1 MNHEY, CDR2 SMNVEV (reference sequence). The CDR3 is 14 residues long. The CDR3 DNA is TGTGCCAGCAGTTTAAGTAGGTCGGGGGGCGGGCAGTTCTTC. This sequence encodes CASSLSRSGGGQFF.